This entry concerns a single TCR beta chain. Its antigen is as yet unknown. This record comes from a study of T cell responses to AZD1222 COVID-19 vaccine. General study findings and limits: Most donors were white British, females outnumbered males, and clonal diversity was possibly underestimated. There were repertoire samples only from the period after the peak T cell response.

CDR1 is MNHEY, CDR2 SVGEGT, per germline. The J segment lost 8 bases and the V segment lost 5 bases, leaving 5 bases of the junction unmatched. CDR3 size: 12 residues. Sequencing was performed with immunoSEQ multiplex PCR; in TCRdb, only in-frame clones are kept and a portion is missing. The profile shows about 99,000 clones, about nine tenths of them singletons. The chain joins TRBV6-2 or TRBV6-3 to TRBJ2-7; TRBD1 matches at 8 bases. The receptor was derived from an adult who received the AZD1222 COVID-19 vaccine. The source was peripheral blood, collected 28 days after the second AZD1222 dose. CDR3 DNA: TGTGCCAGCAGTACTGGACAGGGACAGCAGTACTTC. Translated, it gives CASSTGQGQQYF.